Sequencing of this TCR beta chain was carried out in a study of human T cells and chemical hapten exposure. Across the study: Mainly, slight library volume differences in the pool made TCR yields vary.

The V gene's germline CDR1 is SQVTM and CDR2 ANQGSEA. Deletions cut 7 bases from V and 0 bases from J, with 10 bases between. This CDR3 is 14 amino acids long. It was the library that attached unique molecular identifiers to individual cDNA molecules. Original handling: A per-sample median of roughly 96,000 TCRs was observed, with a range of roughly 23,224 to 750,000. Via MiXCR, TCRdb re-called the 5' RACE reads, giving one row per CDR3 protein. The V and J calls were not made by the authors but by TCRdb's processing. The sample holds about 120,000 distinct CDR3 sequences; roughly 19% are singletons and the top ten take 2.8%. Study-wide results and caveats: No change in TCRs above 1 in 1000 frequency was produced by DPC sensitization.

The authors extracted total RNA from unfractionated whole blood. As concerns this clonotype: Its antigen is unidentified.

The TCR comes from a human donor in good health. This chain connects TRBV29-1 to TRBJ2-6, with D maybe TRBD1 (6 bases). CDR3 coding DNA: TGCAGCGCCGCGACAGGCTCTGGGGCCAACGTCCTGACTTTC. Amino acid sequence: CSAATGSGANVLTF.